Listed below are T cell receptor beta chains from one sample, sequenced in a study of T cell repertoires in cytomegalovirus infection. One entry per CDR3 protein results from TCRdb running MiXCR on the reads. The sample carries about 310,000 distinct CDR3 sequences, approximately 10% recorded once. The sequenced sample was PBMCs. These receptors all come from a human donor in good health (CMV status not recorded). Some clones in this sample may be carry-over from other donors' samples. Each CDR3 is given with its conserved first and last residue. D genes are given only for firm matches. The size entry is marked missing in some rows and otherwise reads once, few, many or a size class.

J gene,clone size,CDR3 length,V gene,D gene,CDR3 protein,CDR3 DNA
TRBJ2-3,.,14,TRBV12-3/TRBV12-4,TRBD2,CASSLSGGADTQYF,TGTGCCAGCAGTTTATCTGGGGGGGCAGATACGCAGTATTTT
TRBJ1-4,many,14,TRBV28,TRBD1,CAVSTGTEFEKLFF,TGTGCCGTCAGTACCGGGACAGAATTCGAAAAACTGTTTTTT
TRBJ1-5,many,14,TRBV12-3/TRBV12-4,.,CASSLDSSNQPQHF,TGTGCCAGCAGTCTGGACAGTAGCAATCAGCCCCAGCATTTT
TRBJ2-3,many,11,TRBV28,.,CASSSSGTQYF,TGTGCCAGCAGTTCGAGTGGTACGCAGTATTTT
TRBJ1-1,many,15,TRBV7-9,TRBD1,CASSTGQVMNTEAFF,TGTGCCAGCAGCACAGGACAGGTTATGAACACTGAAGCTTTCTTT
TRBJ2-1,many,18,TRBV12-3/TRBV12-4,TRBD1,CASSSRSGTGSSYNEQFF,TGTGCCAGCAGTTCCAGATCCGGGACAGGGAGCTCCTACAATGAGCAGTTCTTC
TRBJ1-5,many,13,TRBV7-2,.,CASSLWENQPQHF,TGTGCCAGCAGCTTATGGGAAAATCAGCCCCAGCATTTT
TRBJ1-4,many,14,TRBV7-9,.,CASSGTWENEKLFF,TGTGCCAGCAGCGGGACTTGGGAAAATGAAAAACTGTTTTTT
TRBJ1-2,many,15,TRBV7-2,.,CASSARQILGYGYTF,TGTGCCAGCAGCGCCCGACAGATACTCGGCTATGGCTACACCTTC
TRBJ1-6,.,16,TRBV7-9,.,CASSERQKGNHSPLHF,TGTGCCAGCAGCGAAAGACAGAAAGGAAATCATTCACCCCTCCACTTT
TRBJ1-6,many,16,TRBV4-2,.,CASSRDKEGINSPLHF,TGTGCCAGCAGCCGGGACAAAGAAGGGATTAATTCACCCCTCCACTTT
TRBJ1-4,many,16,TRBV19,TRBD1,CASSFLPGTGGEKLFF,TGTGCCAGTAGTTTCCTGCCCGGGACAGGGGGTGAAAAACTGTTTTTT
TRBJ1-5,many,17,TRBV11-2,.,CASSFGRVAPSNQPQHF,TGTGCCAGCAGCTTCGGCCGGGTGGCCCCTAGCAATCAGCCCCAGCATTTT
TRBJ1-2,many,14,TRBV27,TRBD1,CASSQKTGSYGYTF,TGTGCCAGCAGTCAGAAGACAGGGTCCTATGGCTACACCTTC
TRBJ2-5,many,14,TRBV5-6,.,CASSFPGTKETQYF,TGTGCCAGCAGCTTCCCGGGAACGAAAGAGACCCAGTACTTC
TRBJ1-1,many,12,TRBV6-2/TRBV6-3,TRBD1,CASSLLDREYVF,TGTGCCAGCAGTCTACTGGACAGGGAGTATGTCTTT
TRBJ1-1,few,16,TRBV6-1,.,CASSPLGVGWNTEAFF,TGTGCCAGCAGCCCGCTTGGGGTGGGTTGGAACACTGAAGCTTTCTTT
TRBJ2-7,many,18,TRBV5-6,TRBD2,CASSLSGDTGLFSYEQYF,TGTGCCAGCAGCTTGAGCGGGGATACGGGACTCTTCTCCTACGAGCAGTACTTC
TRBJ1-1,few,15,TRBV15,.,CATSRDRGRYTEAFF,TGTGCCACCAGCAGAGACCGTGGACGGTACACTGAAGCTTTCTTT
TRBJ2-1,few,16,TRBV28,.,CASISLGPSSYNEQFF,TGTGCCAGCATCTCCCTGGGACCCAGCTCCTACAATGAGCAGTTCTTC
TRBJ1-5,many,13,TRBV7-2,TRBD1,CASTGQSNQPQHF,TGTGCCAGCACGGGACAGAGCAATCAGCCCCAGCATTTT
TRBJ1-5,.,14,TRBV7-9,.,CASSQMDINQPQHF,TGTGCCAGCAGCCAGATGGACATCAATCAGCCCCAGCATTTT
TRBJ2-2,.,16,TRBV6-6,TRBD2,CASSYQLAGYTGELFF,TGTGCCAGCAGTTACCAGTTAGCGGGGTACACCGGGGAGCTGTTTTTT
TRBJ2-5,.,15,TRBV7-2,TRBD2,CASSLGGLAGETQYF,TGTGCCAGCAGCTTAGGGGGCCTAGCGGGAGAGACCCAGTACTTC
TRBJ2-3,many,17,TRBV28,TRBD2,CASSPTGAGVHTDTQYF,TGTGCCAGCAGTCCCACCGGAGCGGGGGTTCACACAGATACGCAGTATTTT
TRBJ2-5,.,15,TRBV28,TRBD2,CASSPGGAMTETQYF,TGTGCCAGCAGCCCCGGGGGGGCCATGACAGAGACCCAGTACTTC
TRBJ1-1,few,16,TRBV20-1,TRBD1,CSARGGTGSWNTEAFF,TGCAGTGCTAGAGGGGGGACAGGATCTTGGAACACTGAAGCTTTCTTT
TRBJ1-2,.,13,TRBV20-1,.,CSAAHGGAVDYTF,TGCAGTGCCGCCCATGGGGGAGCTGTGGACTACACCTTC
TRBJ1-1,.,12,TRBV29-1,TRBD1,CSVAGQVTEAFF,TGCAGCGTAGCAGGACAGGTCACTGAAGCTTTCTTT
TRBJ2-2,.,15,TRBV19,.,CASSSGLTNTGELFF,TGTGCCAGTAGTAGTGGACTAACAAACACCGGGGAGCTGTTTTTT
TRBJ1-5,many,18,TRBV10-2,TRBD1,CASSGTTGAVYGNQPQHF,TGCGCCAGCAGCGGAACGACAGGGGCTGTCTATGGCAATCAGCCCCAGCATTTT
TRBJ2-5,many,13,TRBV7-2,TRBD1,CASSLTGQGTQYF,TGTGCCAGCAGCTTGACAGGGCAGGGGACCCAGTACTTC
TRBJ2-5,few,15,TRBV28,TRBD2,CASSLRGLAEETQYF,TGTGCCAGCAGTTTAAGGGGACTAGCGGAGGAGACCCAGTACTTC
TRBJ2-2,few,19,TRBV2,TRBD1,CASRRRRDRGLFETGELFF,TGTGCCAGCAGGCGCCGCCGGGACAGGGGGCTTTTTGAGACCGGGGAGCTGTTTTTT
TRBJ2-2,many,16,TRBV6-2/TRBV6-3,TRBD2,CASSSRGLASTGELFF,TGTGCCAGCAGCTCCCGAGGACTAGCGAGCACCGGGGAGCTGTTTTTT